This T cell receptor beta chain was captured by sequencing in a study of shared clonotypes between healthy human individuals. Naivety among CD8 cells was defined by CD45RO negativity and positive CCR7 selection, thereby excluding terminally differentiated effector memory CD45RA+ cells. Clones were read by immunoSEQ multiplex PCR, and TCRdb kept only the in-frame ones, dropping some. The table has under 600,000 clones, 95% to 98% seen once. J was trimmed by 5 bases and V by 5 bases; bases with no gene match: 4. Germline V gene sequence: CDR1 SEHNR, CDR2 FQNEAQ (reference sequence). This CDR3 region has 14 residues.

The clonotype comes from a man aged 30 to 39 in good health. J is TRBJ1-4 and V is TRBV7-9, with 8 bases that match TRBD1. The sample comprised naive CD8+ T cells sorted from blood. The CDR3 bases are TGTGCCAGCAGCCCGAGGACAGGGAATGAAAAACTGTTTTTT. Residues: CASSPRTGNEKLFF.